Listed below are T cell receptor beta chains from one sample, sequenced in a study of T-cell reconstitution after alpha-beta-depleted transplantation in children. TCRdb analysed the PCR reads with MiXCR anew, one entry per CDR3 protein. Of about 260,000 distinct CDR3 sequences in the sample, less than 9% were seen once. Sample: PBMCs, mostly from graft donor cells, taken 180 days after TCRalphabeta/CD19-depleted stem cell transplant. Receptors were obtained from a male patient under 18 who had a stem cell transplant for acute lymphoblastic leukemia, so the T cells may come from the graft donor. Both conserved end residues are part of each CDR3. Fields, in order: V gene, CDR3 protein.

TRBV27 | CASSWRADYNEQFF
TRBV5-1 | CASSISGTSIGELFF
TRBV28 | CASSFPTGGISYGYTF
TRBV6-2/TRBV6-3 | CASSHGAVDTQYF
TRBV5-1 | CASSLASGGPLEQFF
TRBV5-1 | CASSRRDVYEQYF
TRBV14 | CASSQQDSWDSLACNQPQHF
TRBV5-6 | CASSSLSGEIQETQYF
TRBV5-1 | CASSLGWNTEAFF
TRBV7-4 | CASSLVNGGYYNEQFF
TRBV27 | CASHPSGTNGYTF
TRBV6-2/TRBV6-3 | CASSYRGTYEQYF
TRBV12-3/TRBV12-4 | CASSWPDTEAFF
TRBV5-1 | CASSPDRSTGELFF
TRBV24-1 | CATRRRPQGRSQVGYTF